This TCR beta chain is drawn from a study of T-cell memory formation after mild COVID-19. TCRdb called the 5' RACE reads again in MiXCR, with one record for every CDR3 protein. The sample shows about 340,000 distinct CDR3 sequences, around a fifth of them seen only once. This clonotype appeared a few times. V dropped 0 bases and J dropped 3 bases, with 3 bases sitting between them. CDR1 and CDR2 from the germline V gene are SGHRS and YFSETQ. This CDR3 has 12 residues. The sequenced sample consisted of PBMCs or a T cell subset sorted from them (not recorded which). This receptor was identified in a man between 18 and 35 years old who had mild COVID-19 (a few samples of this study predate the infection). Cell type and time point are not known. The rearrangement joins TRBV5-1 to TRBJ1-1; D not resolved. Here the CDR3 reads CASSLGHTEAFF. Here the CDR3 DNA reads TGCGCCAGCAGCTTGGGTCACACTGAAGCTTTCTTT.